This TCR beta chain is drawn from a study of OX40 agonist ivuxolimab in advanced cancers. For the study at large: A partial response was reached by three patients: one with hepatocellular carcinoma and two with cutaneous melanoma.

Findings and limits, study-wide: Specificity for antigen went undetermined in the expanded peripheral T cells. Both CD4+ and CD8+ T cell populations in blood had undergone clonal expansion by week 6 at 0.1 to 3.0 mg/kg.

Measured with immunoSEQ multiplex PCR; TCRdb has only the in-frame clones, and not every one. The sample shows approximately 90,000 clones, about 87% of them seen only once. This CDR3 has 15 residues. Trimming cost V 1 base and J 8 bases; bases outside gene matches: 2. The germline V gene has CDR1 SGHVS and CDR2 FNYEAQ. As to this clone: Its antigen is as yet unknown.

The sample consisted of CD4+ or CD8+ T cells sorted from blood, taken in a trial of the OX40 agonist ivuxolimab. This chain uses TRBV7-6 with TRBJ2-1; 13 bases are a match to TRBD2. This TCR derives from an adult with an advanced solid tumor such as melanoma, head and neck, liver or kidney cancer. The CDR3 loop reads CASSLGTSGSDEQFF. CDR3 sequence (DNA): TGTGCCAGCAGCTTAGGGACTAGCGGGAGTGATGAGCAGTTCTTC.